The T cell receptor (beta chain) described here comes from a study of memory CD4+ T cells and cytomegalovirus serostatus. The wider study: This sample comes from healthy Belgian adults, about 10 CMV seropositive, under 25 seronegative.

Profiled with immunoSEQ multiplex PCR; TCRdb holds only in-frame clones, not every one. The sample has under 85,000 clones; 78% are singletons. General study findings and limits: The CMV-associated TCR signature appears largely within the CD4+ memory repertoire.

The CDR3 is made up of 15 amino acids. CDR1 is SGHAT and CDR2 is FQNNGV in the germline V gene. The J segment lost 5 bases and the V segment lost 4 bases, leaving 7 bases of the junction unmatched. The sort gate was single viable CD3+CD4+CD8-CD45RO+ cells for memory CD4+ T cells. Serum IgG to CMV pp150, pp28, p38 and p52 defined serostatus. After thawing, CD4+ T cells were positively selected. Comment on this clone: Its antigen is unknown.

Input material: memory CD4+ T cells from blood. The clonotype was recovered from an adult in good health and CMV-seropositive. This chain connects TRBV11-2 to TRBJ2-4; 8 bases are a match to TRBD2. In DNA form, the CDR3 reads TGTGCCAGCAGCTCAGGGCGGGGGGAACAAAACATTCAGTACTTC. This sequence encodes CASSSGRGEQNIQYF.